Below are 2 T cell receptor beta chains sequenced from a single sample in a study of T cell changes during pregnancy in multiple sclerosis. This table comes from immunoSEQ multiplex PCR, and its TCRdb copy is limited to in-frame clones, with some not included. The sample includes about 45,000 clones, under 95% seen only once; the top ten take less than 1.5%. The sequenced sample consisted of PBMCs (not recorded whether the cells were cultured). These receptors originate from a female donor with multiple sclerosis, enrolled in a pregnancy study.

This chain links TRBV18 with TRBJ1-3; 8 positions agree with TRBD1. This CDR3 is 16 amino acids long. The germline gives CDR1 KGHSH, CDR2 LQKENI. The V and J ends lost 3 bases and 2 bases, in that order; junction bases with no gene match: 6. Here the CDR3 reads CASSPQGQDPGNTIYF. CDR3 coding DNA: TGTGCCAGCTCACCGCAGGGACAGGACCCTGGAAACACCATATATTTT.

This chain connects TRBV10-2 to TRBJ2-7; 8 positions match TRBD2. Germline assignment: CDR1 WSHSY and CDR2 SAAADI. CDR3 length equals 14 residues. V shed 6 bases and J 4 bases; nucleotides not matched to a gene: 8. This CDR3 is CASREAGARYEQYF. CDR3 nucleotides: TGCGCCAGCAGGGAAGCGGGAGCCCGGTACGAGCAGTACTTC.